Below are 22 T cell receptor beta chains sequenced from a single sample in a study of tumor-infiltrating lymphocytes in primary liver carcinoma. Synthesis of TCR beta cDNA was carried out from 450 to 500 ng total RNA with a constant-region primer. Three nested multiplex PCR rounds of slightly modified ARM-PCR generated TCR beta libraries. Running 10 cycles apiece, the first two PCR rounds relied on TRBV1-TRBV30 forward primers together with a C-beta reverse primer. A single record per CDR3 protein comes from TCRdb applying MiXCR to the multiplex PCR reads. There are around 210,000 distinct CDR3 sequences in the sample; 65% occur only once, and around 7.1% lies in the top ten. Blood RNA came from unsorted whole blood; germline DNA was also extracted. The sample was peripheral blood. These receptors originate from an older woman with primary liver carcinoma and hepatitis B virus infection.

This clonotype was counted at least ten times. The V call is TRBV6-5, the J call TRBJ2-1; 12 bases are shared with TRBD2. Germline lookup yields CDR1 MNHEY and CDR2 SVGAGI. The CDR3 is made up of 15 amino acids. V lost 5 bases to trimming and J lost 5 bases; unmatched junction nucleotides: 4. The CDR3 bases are TGTGCCAGCAGTCGACTAGCGGGGGCGAACAATGAGCAGTTCTTC. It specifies CASSRLAGANNEQFF.

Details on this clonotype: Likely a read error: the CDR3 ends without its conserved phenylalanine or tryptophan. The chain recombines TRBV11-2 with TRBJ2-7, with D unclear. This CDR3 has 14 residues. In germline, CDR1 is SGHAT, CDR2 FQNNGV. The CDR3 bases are TGTGCCAGCAGCTTAGGGGCCGGCGTCTACGATCAGTACATC. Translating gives CASSLGAGVYDQYI.

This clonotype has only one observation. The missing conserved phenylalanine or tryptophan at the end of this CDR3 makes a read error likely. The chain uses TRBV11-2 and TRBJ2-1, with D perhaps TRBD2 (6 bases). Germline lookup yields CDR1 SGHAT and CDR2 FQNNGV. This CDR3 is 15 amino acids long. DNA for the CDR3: TGTGCCAGCAGCTTTGCGGGAAGCTCCTACAATAAGCAGTTCTTG. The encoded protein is CASSFAGSSYNKQFL.

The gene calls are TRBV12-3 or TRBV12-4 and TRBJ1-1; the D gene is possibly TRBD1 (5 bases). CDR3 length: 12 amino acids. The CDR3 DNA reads TGTGTCAGTAGTTTTAGGGGAACTGAAGCTTTCTTT. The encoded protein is CVSSFRGTEAFF.

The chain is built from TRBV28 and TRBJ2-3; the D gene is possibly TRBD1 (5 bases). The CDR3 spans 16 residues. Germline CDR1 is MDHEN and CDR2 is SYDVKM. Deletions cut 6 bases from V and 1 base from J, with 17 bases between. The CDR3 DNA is TGTGCCAGCAGGGGTAGGGGTAGCCGAGGCACAGATACGCAGTATTTT. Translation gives CASRGRGSRGTDTQYF. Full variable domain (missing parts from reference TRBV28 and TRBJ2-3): DVKVTQSSRYLVKRTGEKVFLECVQDMDHENMFWYRQDPGLGLRLIYFSYDVKMKEKGDIPEGYSVSREKKERFSLILESASTNQTSMYLCASRGRGSRGTDTQYFGPGTRLTVL.

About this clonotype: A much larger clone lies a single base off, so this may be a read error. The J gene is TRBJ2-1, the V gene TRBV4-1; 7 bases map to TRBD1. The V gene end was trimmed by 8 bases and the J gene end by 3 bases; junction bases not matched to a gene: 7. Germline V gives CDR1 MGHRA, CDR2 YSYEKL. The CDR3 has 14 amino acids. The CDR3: CASGSTGLYNEQFF. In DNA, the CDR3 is TGCGCCAGCGGGTCGACAGGGCTCTACAATGAGCAGTTCTTC.

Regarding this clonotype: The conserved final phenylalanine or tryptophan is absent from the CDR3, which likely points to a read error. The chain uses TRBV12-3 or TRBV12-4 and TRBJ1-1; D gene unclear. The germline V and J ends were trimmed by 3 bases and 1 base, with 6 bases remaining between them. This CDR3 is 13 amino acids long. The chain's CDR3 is CASSFGGNTEAFS. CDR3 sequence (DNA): TGTGCCAGCAGTTTTGGCGGGAACACTGAAGCTTTCTCT.

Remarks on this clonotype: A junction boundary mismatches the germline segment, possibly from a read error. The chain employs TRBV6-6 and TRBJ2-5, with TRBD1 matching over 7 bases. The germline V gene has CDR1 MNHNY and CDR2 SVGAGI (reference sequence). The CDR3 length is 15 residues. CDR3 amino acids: CASSYTVQGWETQYF. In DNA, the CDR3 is TGTGCCAGCAGTTACACGGTACAGGGGTGGGAGACCCAGTATTTC.

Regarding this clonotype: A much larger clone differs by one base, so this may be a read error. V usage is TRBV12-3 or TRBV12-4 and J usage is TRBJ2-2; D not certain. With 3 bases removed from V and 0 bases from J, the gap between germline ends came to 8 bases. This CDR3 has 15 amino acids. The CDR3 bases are TGTGCCAGCAGTTTGGACCGGACGAACACCGGGGAGCTGTTTTTT. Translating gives CASSLDRTNTGELFF.

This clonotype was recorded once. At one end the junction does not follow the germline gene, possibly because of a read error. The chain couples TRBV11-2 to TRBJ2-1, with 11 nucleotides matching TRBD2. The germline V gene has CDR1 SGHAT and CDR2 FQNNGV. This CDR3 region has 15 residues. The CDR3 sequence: CTSGVGLAAHNEQFF. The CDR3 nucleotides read TGTACCAGCGGCGTGGGACTAGCGGCACACAATGAGCAGTTCTTC.

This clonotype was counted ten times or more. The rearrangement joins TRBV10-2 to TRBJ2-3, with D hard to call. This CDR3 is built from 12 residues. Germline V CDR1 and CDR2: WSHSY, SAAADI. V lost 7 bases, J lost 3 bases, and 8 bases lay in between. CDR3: CASNEATDTQYF. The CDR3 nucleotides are TGCGCCAGCAACGAGGCAACAGATACGCAGTATTTT.

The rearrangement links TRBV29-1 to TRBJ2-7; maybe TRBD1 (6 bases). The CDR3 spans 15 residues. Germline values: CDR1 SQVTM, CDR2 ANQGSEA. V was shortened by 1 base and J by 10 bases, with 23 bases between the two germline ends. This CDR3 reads CSVEGDIRSSYNQYF. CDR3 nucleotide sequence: TGCAGCGTTGAAGGGGACATCAGGAGCTCCTACAATCAGTACTTC.

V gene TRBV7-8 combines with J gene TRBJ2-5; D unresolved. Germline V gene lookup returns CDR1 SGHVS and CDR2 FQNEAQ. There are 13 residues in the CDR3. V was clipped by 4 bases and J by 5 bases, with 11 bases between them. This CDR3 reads CASSSRVGETQYF. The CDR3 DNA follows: TGTGCCAGCAGCTCCCGGGTCGGGGAGACCCAGTACTTC.

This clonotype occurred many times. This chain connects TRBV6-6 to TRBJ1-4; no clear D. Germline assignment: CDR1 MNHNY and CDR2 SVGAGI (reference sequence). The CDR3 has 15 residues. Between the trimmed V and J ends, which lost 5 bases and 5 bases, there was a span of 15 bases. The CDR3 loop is CASSDQKSRNEKLFF. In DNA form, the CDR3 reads TGTGCCAGCAGTGACCAAAAGAGTCGGAATGAAAAACTGTTTTTT.

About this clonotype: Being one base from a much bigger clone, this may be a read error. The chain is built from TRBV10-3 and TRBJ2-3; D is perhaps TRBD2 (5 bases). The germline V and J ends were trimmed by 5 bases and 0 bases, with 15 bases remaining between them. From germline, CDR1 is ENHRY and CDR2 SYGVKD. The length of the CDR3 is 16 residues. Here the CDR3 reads CAISNTRPPSTDTQYF. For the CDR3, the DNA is TGTGCCATCAGTAACACTAGGCCACCTAGCACAGATACGCAGTATTTT.

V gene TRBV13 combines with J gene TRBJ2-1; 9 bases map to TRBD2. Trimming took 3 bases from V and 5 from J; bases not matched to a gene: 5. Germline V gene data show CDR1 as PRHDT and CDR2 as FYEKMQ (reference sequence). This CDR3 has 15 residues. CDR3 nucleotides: TGTGCCAGCAGCTTTGTAGGCGGGAGGGACAATGAGCAGTTCTTC. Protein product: CASSFVGGRDNEQFF.

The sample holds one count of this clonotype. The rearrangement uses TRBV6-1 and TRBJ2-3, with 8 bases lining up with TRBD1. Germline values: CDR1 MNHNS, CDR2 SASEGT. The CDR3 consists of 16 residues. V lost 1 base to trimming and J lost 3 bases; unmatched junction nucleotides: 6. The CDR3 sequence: CASSEETGGWTDTQYF. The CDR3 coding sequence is TGTGCCAGCAGTGAAGAAACAGGGGGGTGGACAGATACGCAGTATTTT.

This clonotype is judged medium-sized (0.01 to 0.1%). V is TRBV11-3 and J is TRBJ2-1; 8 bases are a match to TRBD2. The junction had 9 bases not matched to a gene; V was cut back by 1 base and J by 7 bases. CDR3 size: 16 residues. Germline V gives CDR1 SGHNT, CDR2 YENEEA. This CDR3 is CASSLGGGRWGNEQFF. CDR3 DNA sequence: TGTGCCAGCAGCTTAGGCGGCGGGAGGTGGGGAAATGAGCAGTTCTTC.

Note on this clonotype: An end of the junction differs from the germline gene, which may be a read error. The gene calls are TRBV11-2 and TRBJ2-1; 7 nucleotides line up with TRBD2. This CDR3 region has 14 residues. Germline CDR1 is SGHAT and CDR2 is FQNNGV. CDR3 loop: CASKTSDSYNEQFF. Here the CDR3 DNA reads TGTGCCAGCAAAACTAGCGACTCCTACAACGAGCAGTTCTTC.

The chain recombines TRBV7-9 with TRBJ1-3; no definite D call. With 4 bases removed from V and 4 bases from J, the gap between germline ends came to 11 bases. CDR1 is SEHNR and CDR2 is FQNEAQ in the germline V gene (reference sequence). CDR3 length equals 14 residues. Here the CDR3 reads CASSSTTEGNTIYF. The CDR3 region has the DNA TGTGCCAGCAGCTCTACCACCGAAGGAAACACCATATATTTT. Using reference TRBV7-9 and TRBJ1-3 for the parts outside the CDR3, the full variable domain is DTGVSQNPRHKITKRGQNVTFRCDPISEHNRLYWYRQTLGQGPEFLTYFQNEAQLEKSRLLSDRFSAERPKGSFSTLEIQRTEQGDSAMYLCASSSTTEGNTIYFGEGSWLTVV.

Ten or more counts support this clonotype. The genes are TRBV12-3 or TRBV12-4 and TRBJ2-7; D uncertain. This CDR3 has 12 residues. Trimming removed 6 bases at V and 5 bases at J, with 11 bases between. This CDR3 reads CASRRMSHEQYF. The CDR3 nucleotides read TGTGCCAGCAGGCGTATGAGCCACGAGCAGTACTTC.

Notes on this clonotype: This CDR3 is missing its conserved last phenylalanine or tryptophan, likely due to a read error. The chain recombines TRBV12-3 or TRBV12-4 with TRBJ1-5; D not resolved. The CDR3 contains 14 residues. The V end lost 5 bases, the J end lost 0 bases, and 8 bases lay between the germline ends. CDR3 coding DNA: TGTGCCAGCAGTCTGCAGGATAGCAATCAGCCCCAGCATTCT. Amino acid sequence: CASSLQDSNQPQHS.